The clone carrying this T cell receptor beta chain was seen at least ten times. The antigen is undetermined. With the read ending 3 residues before the CDR3 end, the germline J gene is used to fill in that end. Germline CDR1 is DFQATT and CDR2 is SNEGSKA (reference sequence). This CDR3 is 12 amino acids long. Germline trimming cut 8 bases from V and 3 bases from J; bases unmatched to any gene: 3. This sample was included in a study of T cell clonality in common variable immunodeficiency. Study-wide points: Compared with healthy controls, CVID subjects showed increased TCRbeta clonality, mostly in about a third. CVID patient heterogeneity limited repertoire-clinical complication correlations.

The assay was immunoSEQ multiplex PCR, and TCRdb's table has in-frame clones only and misses some. This sample has about 35,000 clones, each found more than once. The chain carries TRBV20-1 and TRBJ2-2, with 7 bases lining up with TRBD1. The source material was peripheral blood mononuclear cells. The clonotype comes from a person between 18 and 69 years old in good health. CDR3 loop: CSCDRDTGELFF. Incomplete CDR3 DNA: TGCAGTTGCGACAGGGACACCGGGGAG.